This T cell receptor (beta chain) was retrieved from a study of blood T cell repertoires in COVID-19. With respect to this clone: No DNA is shown, since the ends of the CDR3 on it are uncertain; the CDR3 is the one TCRdb lists.

Profiled with immunoSEQ multiplex PCR; TCRdb holds only in-frame clones, not every one. The sample holds fewer than 85,000 clones, roughly 82% seen once. Inclusive of both ends, the CDR3 amounts to 13 amino acids. Germline-derived CDR1 and CDR2 are MRHNA and SNTAGT. This rearrangement joins TRBV6-4 to TRBJ2-2; the D call of TRBD2 is as the table states it, not checked on the DNA. This receptor was taken from a woman older than 75 with active or convalescent COVID-19. The sequenced sample was peripheral blood. CDR3 protein: CASSTSNTGELFF.